The sequence of this T cell receptor beta chain was determined in a study of shared clonotypes between healthy human individuals. Study-wide findings and caveats: Naive subsets usually exceeded memory subsets in estimated richness.

With regard to this clone: Its antigen is still unknown.

CDR1 and CDR2 (germline): SGDLS, YYNGEE. The CDR3 totals 14 residues. V was shortened by 4 bases and J by 1 base, with 11 bases between the two germline ends. Using immunoSEQ multiplex PCR, the repertoire was profiled, and TCRdb retains in-frame clones only, with some absent. Here the sample spans fewer than 1.6 million clones, 98% to 99% being singletons. Sequencing was carried out using naive CD4+ T cells sorted from blood. Noted subset: CD45RA+ positively selected. The TCR originated in a man between 25 and 39 years old in good health. The V call is TRBV9, the J call TRBJ1-1; tentative D call: TRBD1 (6 bases). The CDR3 reads CASSLRQENTEAFF. The DNA for the CDR3 is TGTGCCAGCAGCCTGAGACAGGAGAACACTGAAGCTTTCTTT.